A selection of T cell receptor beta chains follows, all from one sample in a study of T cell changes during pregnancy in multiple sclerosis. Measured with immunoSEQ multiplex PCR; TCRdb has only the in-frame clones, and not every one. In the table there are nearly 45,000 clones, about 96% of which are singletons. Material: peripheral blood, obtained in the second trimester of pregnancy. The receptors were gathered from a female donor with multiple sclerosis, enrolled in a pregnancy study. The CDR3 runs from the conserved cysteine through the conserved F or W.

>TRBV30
CAWSVRASPNF
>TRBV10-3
CAIRQGAEANVLTF
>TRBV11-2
CASSLLVGNTIYF
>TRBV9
CASSVLGLAGSSYNEQFF
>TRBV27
CASSWNIDQGANVLTF
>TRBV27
CASRTTSGLAFF
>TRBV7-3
CASSPRQGDGELFF
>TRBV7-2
CASSSQGDVSGEQFF
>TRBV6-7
CASSYRGQGETEAFF
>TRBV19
CASSIQGGPKNIQYF
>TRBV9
CASSESGLAGVPDTGELFF
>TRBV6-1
CASRGTGANEKLFF
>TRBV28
CASSLRGYGNTIYF
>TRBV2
CASSDRTGKTQYF
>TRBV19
CAPHNVGQQTQYF
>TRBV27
CASSFDRKDGYTF
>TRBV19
CASSIQAGDYNEQFF
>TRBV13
CASSLNRGRTEAFF
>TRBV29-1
CSAGSMNEQFF
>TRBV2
CASSVLTHTGELFF
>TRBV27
CASSLGTGGIIGEKLFF
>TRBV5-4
CASSSRQGDEKLFF
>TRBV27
CASSLSGRLQPQHF
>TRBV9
CASSVEQAGGHLNEQFF
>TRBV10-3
CAISDRQPGQAFF
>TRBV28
CASSSKNSGQGYGYTF
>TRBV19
CASSISVYGYTF
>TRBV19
CASSLNAGSLNTEAFF
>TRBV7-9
CASSLATNIRFDEQFF
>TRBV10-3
CAISEYGQRANTEAFF
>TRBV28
CASSASTGLAGVYEQFF